Sequencing of this T cell receptor beta chain was carried out in a study of sequential checkpoint blockade in melanoma. The CDR3 totals 15 residues. Germline CDR1 SEHNR, CDR2 FQNEAQ (reference sequence). Trimming took off 3 bases at V and 2 bases at J, with 10 bases between the two ends. Sample treatment: randomized to nivolumab then ipilimumab (arm A) or the reverse (arm B). The table came from immunoSEQ multiplex PCR; TCRdb's copy has only in-frame clones and leaves some out. The sample has some 1,400 clones, 63% seen once. The input for sequencing was CD8+ T cells sorted from blood (inferred from file names), taken from a patient given nivolumab and ipilimumab in sequence. The origin of this receptor is a human patient with melanoma. Some clones in this sample may be carry-over from other donors' samples. The V and J genes are TRBV7-9 and TRBJ2-2; D may be TRBD1 (6 bases). The CDR3 region is CASSFVQGNTGELFF. The CDR3 region has the DNA TGTGCCAGCAGCTTTGTACAGGGCAACACCGGGGAGCTGTTTTTT.